Shown below are 17 T cell receptor beta chains from a single sample sequenced in a study of T-cell reconstitution after alpha-beta-depleted transplantation in children. A library of TCRbeta sequences, prepared with unique molecular identifiers, was generated. In TCRdb, the PCR reads were re-called with MiXCR into one record per CDR3 protein. The data contain around 450,000 distinct CDR3 sequences, approximately 10% of them seen just once; the ten biggest clones take up roughly 2.1%. Sequenced material: PBMCs, taken before TCRalphabeta/CD19-depleted stem cell transplant. All receptors derive from a child aged 2 to 10 with inherited bone marrow failure, due to receive a stem cell transplant.

This clonotype came up many times. The CDR3 sequence is CASRLNSPLHF. The CDR3 DNA is TGTGCCAGCAGACTTAATTCACCCCTCCACTTT. The chain employs TRBV12-3 or TRBV12-4 and TRBJ1-6; D gene unclear. The CDR3 runs to 11 residues. Between the trimmed V and J ends, which lost 6 bases and 6 bases, there was a span of 3 bases.

This clonotype appeared many times. This rearrangement joins TRBV20-1 to TRBJ2-3, with a possible D match to TRBD2 (6 bases). Trimming cost V 0 bases and J 6 bases, with 13 bases left between them. Germline V gene data show CDR1 as DFQATT and CDR2 as SNEGSKA (reference sequence). The CDR3 covers 14 residues. The CDR3, as DNA: TGCAGTGCTAGAGATCGGACTGGAGGGGATACGCAGTATTTT. Protein sequence: CSARDRTGGDTQYF.

The chain combines TRBV5-4 with TRBJ2-1; 8 nucleotides match TRBD2. The germline V gene encodes CDR1 SGHNT and CDR2 YYREEE (reference sequence). Losses at the gene ends were 0 bases for V and 7 bases for J; bases not matched to a gene: 9. The CDR3 spans 16 residues. The CDR3 is CASSLGGTRIANEQFF. The CDR3 coding sequence is TGTGCCAGCAGCTTGGGCGGGACTAGAATTGCGAATGAGCAGTTCTTC.

The chain carries TRBV7-2 and TRBJ2-5, with D unresolved. The V gene's germline CDR1 is SGHTA and CDR2 FQGNSA. The CDR3 spans 13 residues. V shed 2 bases and J shed 5 bases, with 9 bases lying between them. CDR3 sequence (DNA): TGTGCCAGCAGCTTATTTTCCGGGGAGACCCAGTACTTC. Translated, it gives CASSLFSGETQYF.

This clonotype was detected ten times or more. J is TRBJ2-7 and V is TRBV27; D might be TRBD1 (5 bases). Trimming cost V 3 bases and J 5 bases, with 14 bases left between them. This CDR3 spans 14 amino acids. CDR1 and CDR2 from the germline V gene are MNHEY and SMNVEV (reference sequence). The CDR3 DNA reads TGTGCCAGCAGTTTGGTGGCAGGGCAGGACGAGCAGTACTTC. It specifies CASSLVAGQDEQYF.

At least ten counts were recorded for this clonotype. The V call is TRBV20-1, the J call TRBJ2-1, with 8 nucleotides matching TRBD2. Germline values: CDR1 DFQATT, CDR2 SNEGSKA (reference sequence). The CDR3 consists of 15 residues. After removal of 3 bases from V and 5 bases from J, the junction contained 9 bases not matched to a gene. DNA of the CDR3: TGCAGTGCTAGGGCGGGACTAGTATTCAACAATGAGCAGTTCTTC. Residues: CSARAGLVFNNEQFF.

The chain uses TRBV2 and TRBJ2-7; possible D gene TRBD2, 6 bases. This CDR3 contains 22 residues. Germline values: CDR1 SNHLY, CDR2 FYNNEI. V shed 2 bases and J shed 4 bases, with 36 bases lying between them. The DNA for the CDR3 is TGTGCCAGCAGTGAAAATGTTTATATCCGAGAGACGGGACGGGGGAGTGCTTACGAGCAGTACTTC. Translating it yields CASSENVYIRETGRGSAYEQYF.

The table lists this clonotype with many counts. CDR3 region: CASSYETGGARNSPLHF. Here the CDR3 DNA reads TGTGCCAGCAGTTATGAGACAGGGGGCGCCCGAAATTCACCCCTCCACTTT. This rearrangement joins TRBV27 to TRBJ1-6; 10 positions agree with TRBD1. V gave up 4 bases and J gave up 7 bases; unmatched junction bases: 10. The CDR3 length is 17 residues. Germline loops: CDR1 MNHEY, CDR2 SMNVEV (reference sequence).

This clonotype was counted many times. V and J are TRBV11-2 and TRBJ2-1; D not resolved. V was shortened by 1 base and J by 4 bases, with 5 bases between the two germline ends. The CDR3 totals 13 residues. CDR1 and CDR2 from the germline V gene are SGHAT and FQNNGV. CDR3 coding DNA: TGTGCCAGCAGCTTAGGCCATTACAATGAGCAGTTCTTC. Protein product: CASSLGHYNEQFF.

In its sample, this clonotype was seen a few times. V and J are TRBV29-1 and TRBJ1-1, with 7 bases matching TRBD1. The CDR3 totals 12 residues. Germline CDR1 is SQVTM and CDR2 is ANQGSEA. The ends lost 7 bases at V and 6 bases at J; junction bases unmatched: 8. CDR3 sequence: CSGLTGPAEAFF. CDR3 DNA: TGCAGCGGCCTGACAGGGCCCGCTGAAGCTTTCTTT.

In this sample, this clonotype turned up many times. This chain uses TRBV6-5 with TRBJ1-2; D uncertain. Trimming removed 3 bases at V and 2 bases at J, with 7 bases between. CDR3 length: 13 amino acids. CDR1 and CDR2 from the germline V gene are MNHEY and SVGAGI. For the CDR3, the DNA is TGTGCCAGCAGTTATCCCCAGAACTATGGCTACACCTTC. Amino acid sequence: CASSYPQNYGYTF.

This clonotype has ten or more counts. This chain connects TRBV3-1 to TRBJ2-3, with 7 positions matching TRBD1. The CDR3 is 14 residues long. From germline, CDR1 is LGHDT and CDR2 YNNKEL (reference sequence). The ends lost 2 bases at V and 4 bases at J; junction bases unmatched: 3. The CDR3 DNA reads TGTGCCAGCAGCCAACGACAGGGAGCAGATACGCAGTATTTT. It translates to CASSQRQGADTQYF.

This clonotype appeared many times. This chain uses TRBV24-1 with TRBJ1-2; D gene ambiguous. The length of the CDR3 is 13 residues. The ends were cut back, 0 bases at V and 8 bases at J, with 9 bases in the middle. CDR1 KGHDR and CDR2 SFDVKD come from the germline V gene. For the CDR3, the DNA is TGTGCCACCAGTGATTTGTTCGAGGAGGGCTACACCTTC. Its protein is CATSDLFEEGYTF.

This clonotype was recorded many times. In DNA form, the CDR3 reads TGTGCCAGCAGTCTCCCACGGACAGGGAGGAATTCACCCCTCCACTTT. Its translation is CASSLPRTGRNSPLHF. The chain couples TRBV28 to TRBJ1-6; 8 bases align to TRBD1. This CDR3 comprises 16 residues. Germline CDR1 and CDR2: MDHEN and SYDVKM. J was trimmed by 7 bases and V by 5 bases; bases with no gene match: 10.

At least ten counts were recorded for this clonotype. J is TRBJ2-5 and V is TRBV15; D ambiguous. The V end lost 1 base, the J end lost 5 bases, and 14 bases lay between the germline ends. The CDR3 covers 15 residues. Germline V gene data show CDR1 as LNHNV and CDR2 as YYDKDF (reference sequence). CDR3 bases: TGTGCCACCAGCAGAGCTCGCGGTAGTCCGGAGACCCAGTACTTC. It codes for CATSRARGSPETQYF.

As regards this clonotype: Since a much larger clone is just one base distant, this may be a read error. As DNA, the CDR3 is TGCGCCAGCAGCCATGGACGGATGGATGAGCAGTTCTTC. Its translation is CASSHGRMDEQFF. V is TRBV4-3 and J is TRBJ2-1, with D unresolved. In germline, CDR1 is LGHNA, CDR2 YSLEER. V was clipped by 3 bases and J by 8 bases, with 11 bases between them. This CDR3 contains 13 residues.

This clonotype has only a few counts. This rearrangement joins TRBV24-1 to TRBJ1-1; 7 nucleotides agree with TRBD1. Unmatched junction bases numbered 6, after V lost 5 bases and J lost 7 bases. This CDR3 comprises 13 residues. CDR1 KGHDR and CDR2 SFDVKD come from the germline V gene. The CDR3: CATSGSNRGEAFF. The CDR3, as DNA: TGTGCCACCAGTGGGTCGAACAGGGGTGAAGCTTTCTTT.